These 15 T cell receptor beta chains came from one sample sequenced in a study of shared clonotypes between healthy human individuals. The data were produced by immunoSEQ multiplex PCR, yet TCRdb's version contains in-frame clones alone and is incomplete. The data contain 2 million to 2.5 million clones, approximately 96% of them singletons. The sequenced sample consisted of naive CD4+ T cells sorted from blood. Noted subset: CD45RA+ positively selected. These receptors all stem from a man aged 18 to 29 in good health.

With regard to this clone: Different DNA sequences within this sample yield the same CDR3. This chain links TRBV6-5 with TRBJ2-3; 7 positions match TRBD1. Per germline, CDR1 MNHEY and CDR2 SVGAGI. CDR3 length: 15 amino acids. Trimming cost V 2 bases and J 0 bases; bases outside gene matches: 2. The CDR3: CASSYSRGSTDTQYF. DNA of the CDR3: TGTGCCAGCAGTTACAGCAGGGGGAGCACAGATACGCAGTATTTT.

The chain is built from TRBV11-1 and TRBJ1-1; D gene uncertain. V was clipped by 3 bases and J by 0 bases, with 11 bases between them. The germline gives CDR1 SGHAT, CDR2 FQDESV (reference sequence). The length of the CDR3 is 15 residues. CDR3 in amino acids: CASSFGTLVNTEAFF. The CDR3, as DNA: TGTGCCAGCAGCTTTGGCACTCTTGTGAACACTGAAGCTTTCTTT.

V and J are TRBV5-1 and TRBJ2-2, with 7 bases lining up with TRBD1. This CDR3 region has 15 residues. Germline V gene lookup returns CDR1 SGHRS and CDR2 YFSETQ. V dropped 4 bases and J dropped 7; count of bases not matched to a gene: 10. This chain's CDR3 is CASSPTRQGIGELFF. The CDR3 DNA reads TGCGCCAGCAGCCCGACCCGACAGGGAATCGGGGAGCTGTTTTTT.

The chain links TRBV12-1 to TRBJ2-7. TRBV12-1 is a pseudogene. This CDR3 has 13 residues. The CDR3 DNA sequence: TGTGCCAGCAGCTATTTGTTAAGTTTCGAGCAGTACTTC. Amino acids: CASSYLLSFEQYF.

This sequence joins TRBV9 and TRBJ2-3, with no clear D. Germline V gene data show CDR1 as SGDLS and CDR2 as YYNGEE. The length of the CDR3 is 13 residues. V lost 4 bases and J lost 9, with 15 bases in between. As DNA, the CDR3 is TGTGCCAGCAGCTCCCCGCCTGTAGGGACGCAGTATTTT. The encoded protein is CASSSPPVGTQYF.

The rearrangement uses TRBV27 and TRBJ2-5; TRBD2 aligns across 7 bases. Trimming removed 5 bases from V and 9 bases from J; junction bases left unmatched: 9. CDR1 MNHEY and CDR2 SMNVEV come from the germline V gene (reference sequence). The CDR3 contains 13 residues. In DNA, the CDR3 is TGTGCCAGCAGTAGCGGGACTCAAGTGCCCCAGTACTTC. Translating gives CASSSGTQVPQYF.

In the case of this clone: The same CDR3 also results from other DNA sequences found in this sample. The genes are TRBV20-1 and TRBJ1-1; no reliable D call. Per germline, CDR1 DFQATT and CDR2 SNEGSKA (reference sequence). The CDR3 contains 11 residues. The V end was cut by 6 bases, the J end by 1 base, with 6 bases between. This CDR3 reads CSAQRNTEAFF. The CDR3, as DNA: TGCAGTGCCCAAAGGAACACTGAAGCTTTCTTT.

This chain links TRBV25-1 with TRBJ2-2, with D possibly matching TRBD1 (8 bases). The germline gives CDR1 MGHDK, CDR2 SYGVNS. Trimming pared 3 bases from V and 0 bases from J, leaving 17 bases between. This CDR3 spans 18 amino acids. The DNA of the CDR3 is TGTGCCAGCAGTGATAGCGGGCAGGGGGCGCCGAACACCGGGGAGCTGTTTTTT. Encoded protein: CASSDSGQGAPNTGELFF.

J is TRBJ2-2 and V is TRBV11-3; D is perhaps TRBD1 or TRBD2 (5 bases each). The germline gives CDR1 SGHNT, CDR2 YENEEA. Trimming took off 5 bases at V and 5 bases at J, with 24 bases between the two ends. The CDR3 sequence is 18 residues long. The CDR3 spells CASSLERLGDSSTGELFF. CDR3 coding DNA: TGTGCCAGCAGCCTCGAACGACTGGGGGATTCCAGTACCGGGGAGCTGTTTTTT.

The sample holds a few counts of this clone. This chain's CDR3 is CASKDRFGNQPQHF. For the CDR3, the DNA is TGTGCCAGCAAGGACAGGTTTGGCAATCAGCCCCAGCATTTT. The V and J genes are TRBV2 and TRBJ1-5; 7 bases are a match to TRBD1. There are 14 residues in the CDR3. V shed 7 bases, J shed 2 bases, and the junction held 5 bases outside the gene matches. Germline assignment: CDR1 SNHLY and CDR2 FYNNEI. Full variable domain (remainder filled in from reference TRBV2 and TRBJ1-5): EPEVTQTPSHQVTQMGQEVILRCVPISNHLYFYWYRQILGQKVEFLVSFYNNEISEKSEIFDDQFSVERPDGSNFTLKIRSTKLEDSAMYFCASKDRFGNQPQHFGDGTRLSIL.

The chain links TRBV7-2 to TRBJ1-2; TRBD1 matches at 7 bases. This CDR3 is built from 13 residues. Germline V gene data show CDR1 as SGHTA and CDR2 as FQGNSA. Trimming cost V 6 bases and J 7 bases; bases outside gene matches: 8. DNA of the CDR3: TGTGCCAGCAGTCACGGGACAGCCGCTGGCTACACCTTC. Translation gives CASSHGTAAGYTF.

The chain recombines TRBV7-8 with TRBJ2-1; D is possibly TRBD1 or TRBD2 (6 bases each). This CDR3 spans 15 amino acids. The V end was cut by 5 bases, the J end by 4 bases, with 15 bases between. The germline V gene encodes CDR1 SGHVS and CDR2 FQNEAQ. CDR3 coding DNA: TGTGCCAGCAGCCAGGGGCGGGACCAGTACAATGAGCAGTTCTTC. Its protein is CASSQGRDQYNEQFF.

J is TRBJ2-5 and V is TRBV5-1; 8 positions match TRBD1. The germline gives CDR1 SGHRS, CDR2 YFSETQ. The CDR3 consists of 14 residues. Trimming removed 6 bases from V and 2 bases from J; junction bases left unmatched: 6. CDR3: CASTDGTGQETQYF. CDR3 sequence (DNA): TGCGCCAGCACGGATGGGACAGGTCAAGAGACCCAGTACTTC.

The chain is built from TRBV6-5 and TRBJ2-1; D may be TRBD1 or TRBD2 (5 bases each). Trimming took 5 bases from V and 8 from J, leaving 10 bases between them. Germline lookup yields CDR1 MNHEY and CDR2 SVGAGI. CDR3 length: 12 residues. Here the CDR3 reads CASSRDLDEQFF. CDR3 coding DNA: TGTGCCAGCAGTCGGGACCTCGATGAGCAGTTCTTC.

The chain is built from TRBV2 and TRBJ1-5; maybe TRBD1 (6 bases). There are 15 residues in the CDR3. The germline V and J ends were trimmed by 8 bases and 5 bases, with 19 bases remaining between them. Per germline, CDR1 SNHLY and CDR2 FYNNEI. CDR3 bases: TGTGCCAGCGGACAGAGGGAGGGGGGCCATCAGCCCCAGCATTTT. Translating gives CASGQREGGHQPQHF.